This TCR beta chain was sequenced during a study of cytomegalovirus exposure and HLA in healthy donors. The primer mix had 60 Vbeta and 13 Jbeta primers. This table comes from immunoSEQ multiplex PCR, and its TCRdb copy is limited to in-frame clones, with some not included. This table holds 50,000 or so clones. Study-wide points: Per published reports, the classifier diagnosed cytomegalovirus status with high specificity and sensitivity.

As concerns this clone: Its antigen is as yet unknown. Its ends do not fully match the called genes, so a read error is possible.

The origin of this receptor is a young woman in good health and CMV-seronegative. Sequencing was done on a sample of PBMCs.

The CDR3, as DNA: TGTGCCAGCAGTGACTCGGCGGGGAGCACAGATAAGCAGTATTTT. Amino acid sequence: CASSDSAGSTDKQYF. The chain carries TRBV6-4 and TRBJ2-3; D may be TRBD2 (6 bases). The CDR3 is 15 residues long. The germline V gene has CDR1 MRHNA and CDR2 SNTAGT.